This T cell receptor beta chain originates from a study of blood T cell repertoires in COVID-19. Study background: Donors in the United States, Italy and Spain gave samples during acute or convalescent COVID-19. PBMCs, B-cell-depleted T cells, or T cells provided the cDNA or gDNA that made up the material.

Germline V gene sequence: CDR1 ENHRY, CDR2 SYGVKD. J was trimmed by 2 bases and V by 0 bases; bases with no gene match: 1. This CDR3 contains 14 residues. In the authors' workflow: The assay estimated nucleated cells by amplifying reference gene primers. Sequencing was performed with immunoSEQ multiplex PCR; in TCRdb, only in-frame clones are kept and a portion is missing. V, J and clone size were drawn from that table, and D and trimming were deduced from the DNA. The table includes roughly 320,000 clones, almost 85% detected once. This clone has only one observation. The sequenced sample consisted of peripheral blood. The gene calls are TRBV10-3 and TRBJ2-7, with TRBD1 matching over 7 bases. This sequence was found in a human donor in a cohort sampled during active COVID-19. The CDR3 here is CAISESGQTYEQYF. Here the CDR3 DNA reads TGTGCCATCAGTGAGTCGGGACAGACCTACGAGCAGTACTTC.